This entry lists 20 T cell receptor beta chains sequenced from one sample in a study of OX40 agonist ivuxolimab in advanced cancers. Profiling relied on immunoSEQ multiplex PCR, and the TCRdb table lists in-frame clones only, not all of them. Found here are 45,000 to 55,000 clones, 88% of them singletons; the top ten hold roughly 3.2%. The sample was CD4+ or CD8+ T cells sorted from blood, taken in a trial of the OX40 agonist ivuxolimab. The receptors here all came from an adult with an advanced solid tumor such as melanoma, head and neck, liver or kidney cancer.

The chain uses TRBV6-6 and TRBJ2-5, with D uncertain. This CDR3 contains 14 residues. V lost 5 bases, J lost 6 bases, and 16 bases lay in between. Per the germline V gene, CDR1 is MNHNY and CDR2 is SVGAGI (reference sequence). CDR3 in amino acids: CASSTTTTKKTQYF. CDR3 sequence (DNA): TGTGCCAGCAGTACGACGACCACTAAGAAGACCCAGTACTTC.

The rearrangement uses TRBV28 and TRBJ1-6; 7 positions match TRBD1. V was pared by 6 bases and J by 5 bases, with 7 bases of the junction left unmatched. CDR3 length: 15 residues. Germline loops: CDR1 MDHEN, CDR2 SYDVKM. The CDR3: CASSPAGTDNSPLHF. CDR3 nucleotide sequence: TGTGCCAGCAGCCCTGCCGGGACAGATAATTCACCCCTCCACTTT.

The chain couples TRBV6-5 to TRBJ2-7, with unresolved D. V was pared by 0 bases and J by 3 bases, with 9 bases between. The germline gives CDR1 MNHEY, CDR2 SVGAGI. The CDR3 consists of 14 residues. The CDR3 DNA sequence: TGTGCCAGCAGTTACTCGAGGACGAGCTACGAGCAGTACTTC. It specifies CASSYSRTSYEQYF.

This chain uses TRBV6-5 with TRBJ1-4; D not certain. CDR3 length: 13 amino acids. The germline V gene encodes CDR1 MNHEY and CDR2 SVGAGI. The V and J ends lost 2 bases and 12 bases respectively, with 13 bases between them. The CDR3 DNA reads TGTGCCAGCAGTTACATGGCAGGTGGAGAACTGTTTTTT. As protein: CASSYMAGGELFF.

The V gene is TRBV7-9, the J gene TRBJ1-1; D is possibly TRBD1 (6 bases). The CDR3 totals 14 residues. Germline V gene sequence: CDR1 SEHNR, CDR2 FQNEAQ (reference sequence). Deletions cut 3 bases from V and 4 bases from J, with 12 bases between. CDR3 in DNA: TGTGCCAGCAGCTTTACAGGGACCGGCACTGAAGCTTTCTTT. This codes for CASSFTGTGTEAFF.

Written as DNA, the CDR3 is TGTGCCAGCAGTTTGGTCAGTTATGGCTACACCTTC. This sequence encodes CASSLVSYGYTF. The V call is TRBV28, the J call TRBJ1-2; D is unresolved. The CDR3 loop spans 12 amino acids. V lost 3 bases and J lost 5, with 7 bases in between. Germline V gene lookup returns CDR1 MDHEN and CDR2 SYDVKM.

V and J are TRBV2 and TRBJ2-7; possibly TRBD1 for D (6 bases). The CDR3 sequence is 14 residues long. Trimming removed 5 bases from V and 5 bases from J, with 16 bases in between. Germline assignment: CDR1 SNHLY and CDR2 FYNNEI. The CDR3 is CASSSPGRGDEQYF. CDR3 nucleotides: TGTGCCAGCAGTTCCCCCGGCAGGGGAGACGAGCAGTACTTC.

The V gene is TRBV29-1, the J gene TRBJ1-1; D gene unclear. CDR3 length: 13 residues. Trimming left V 4 bases short and J 4 bases short, with 13 bases between. Germline values: CDR1 SQVTM, CDR2 ANQGSEA. The DNA for the CDR3 is TGCAGCGTTGTGGCATCTTCCTTCACTGAAGCTTTCTTT. As protein: CSVVASSFTEAFF. The full variable domain, rest sourced from reference TRBV29-1 and TRBJ1-1, is SAVISQKPSRDICQRGTSLTIQCQVDSQVTMMFWYRQQPGQSLTLIATANQGSEATYESGFVIDKFPISRPNLTFSTLTVSNMSPEDSSIYLCSVVASSFTEAFFGQGTRLTVV.

The chain joins TRBV28 to TRBJ2-3, with 7 bases fitting TRBD2. The CDR3 is made up of 15 amino acids. Germline V gives CDR1 MDHEN, CDR2 SYDVKM. With V trimmed by 5 bases and J by 0 bases, 5 bases remained unmatched. This CDR3 reads CASSRPSGSTDTQYF. The CDR3 bases are TGTGCCAGCAGTCGACCTAGCGGTAGCACAGATACGCAGTATTTT.

The CDR3 protein is CASSGGTATDTQYF. The CDR3 DNA reads as TGTGCCAGCAGCGGCGGGACGGCTACAGATACGCAGTATTTT. V and J are TRBV2 and TRBJ2-3; tentatively, D is TRBD2 (6 bases). The CDR3 spans 14 residues. V was clipped by 6 bases and J by 3 bases, with 13 bases between them. CDR1 and CDR2 from the germline V gene are SNHLY and FYNNEI.

This rearrangement joins TRBV27 to TRBJ1-2, with D possibly TRBD1 on 5 matching bases. V gave up 2 bases and J gave up 4 bases, with 14 bases separating them. This CDR3 spans 15 amino acids. The germline gives CDR1 MNHEY, CDR2 SMNVEV (reference sequence). The CDR3 region is CASSLAFRGGYGYTF. The CDR3 nucleotides read TGTGCCAGCAGTTTAGCTTTCCGGGGGGGCTATGGCTACACCTTC.

The genes are TRBV28 and TRBJ1-5, with a weak D call TRBD1 (5 bases). The V and J ends lost 8 bases and 2 bases respectively, with 13 bases between them. The germline gives CDR1 MDHEN, CDR2 SYDVKM. CDR3 size: 14 residues. CDR3 sequence: CASGGPRGNQPQHF. The CDR3 DNA reads as TGTGCCAGCGGGGGTCCTAGAGGCAATCAGCCCCAGCATTTT.

This rearrangement joins TRBV28 to TRBJ2-1; maybe TRBD2 (6 bases). V was clipped by 8 bases and J by 7 bases, with 15 bases between them. CDR3 size: 13 residues. The V gene's germline CDR1 is MDHEN and CDR2 SYDVKM. CDR3 in amino acids: CASGSGVTNEQFF. The CDR3 nucleotides read TGTGCCAGCGGGTCGGGAGTTACTAATGAGCAGTTCTTC.

This CDR3 is CASWKGTFTDTQYF. As DNA, the CDR3 is TGTGCCAGTTGGAAAGGGACTTTCACAGATACGCAGTATTTT. The chain carries TRBV19 and TRBJ2-3; D possibly corresponds to TRBD2 (6 bases). The ends were cut back, 8 bases at V and 2 bases at J, with 14 bases in the middle. The CDR3 is made up of 14 amino acids. Looked up from germline, CDR1 is LNHDA and CDR2 is SQIVND (reference sequence).

The gene calls are TRBV28 and TRBJ2-1, with D possibly being TRBD2 (6 bases). Germline CDR1 MDHEN, CDR2 SYDVKM. This CDR3 spans 14 amino acids. V was clipped by 6 bases and J by 2 bases, with 11 bases between them. CDR3 sequence reads: CASSLGGAYNEQFF. The DNA for the CDR3 is TGTGCCAGCAGCTTAGGAGGGGCCTACAATGAGCAGTTCTTC.

This chain connects TRBV6-5 to TRBJ1-1; D remains unclear. CDR3 length: 13 residues. V was clipped by 1 base and J by 0 bases, with 3 bases between them. CDR1 is MNHEY, CDR2 SVGAGI, per germline. The CDR3 DNA follows: TGTGCCAGCAGTTACTTTATGAACACTGAAGCTTTCTTT. It is translated as CASSYFMNTEAFF.

There are a few counts of this clone. The rearrangement links TRBV30 to TRBJ1-6; D is unresolved. Germline values: CDR1 GTSNPN, CDR2 SVGIG (reference sequence). The length of the CDR3 is 10 residues. V was shortened by 1 base and J by 14 bases, with 6 bases between the two germline ends. The CDR3 DNA follows: TGTGCCTGGAGTGGAATCACCCTCCACTTT. It yields the protein CAWSGITLHF.

V usage is TRBV28 and J usage is TRBJ2-7, with TRBD1 identical over 12 bases. Per germline, CDR1 MDHEN and CDR2 SYDVKM. This CDR3 has 15 residues. V lost 8 bases and J lost 2; bases outside the gene matches: 7. The CDR3 DNA sequence: TGTGCCAGCGAAGGGGGGGACAGGGGGCCCTACGAGCAGTACTTC. This gives the protein CASEGGDRGPYEQYF.

This clone was detected only once. The chain links TRBV5-1 to TRBJ1-2; D is unclear. CDR3 length equals 14 residues. The germline V gene encodes CDR1 SGHRS and CDR2 YFSETQ. V lost 0 bases and J lost 2, with 8 bases in between. CDR3 DNA: TGCGCCAGCAGCTTGGAAGGACGGAACTATGGCTACACCTTC. This codes for CASSLEGRNYGYTF.

The rearrangement joins TRBV30 to TRBJ2-1; TRBD2 matches at 16 bases. V lost 7 bases to trimming and J lost 9 bases; unmatched junction nucleotides: 9. CDR1 and CDR2 (germline): GTSNPN, SVGIG (reference sequence). The CDR3 has 15 residues. CDR3 loop: CALPGTSGGASEQFF. The CDR3 nucleotides read TGTGCCTTGCCCGGGACTAGCGGGGGGGCCAGTGAGCAGTTCTTC.